This TCR beta chain was identified during a study of T cell responses to AZD1222 COVID-19 vaccine. General study findings and limits: Baseline seropositivity occurred in only a handful of AZD1222 recipients.

Germline CDR1 is SGHVS and CDR2 is FQNEAQ. The CDR3 loop spans 16 amino acids. Trimming cost V 3 bases and J 3 bases; bases outside gene matches: 9. Investigators merged groups given second doses at roughly 4 or roughly 12 weeks. Produced via immunoSEQ multiplex PCR; TCRdb's table is partial and in-frame only. The data contain approximately 120,000 clones, around 87% of them singletons. On this clone itself: The target antigen is unknown.

The clonotype originates from an adult who received the AZD1222 COVID-19 vaccine. This rearrangement joins TRBV7-8 to TRBJ2-3, with 7 bases fitting TRBD2. The source was peripheral blood, collected 28 days after the second AZD1222 dose. The CDR3 loop reads CASSFSTLRETDTQYF. The CDR3 DNA reads TGTGCCAGCAGCTTCAGTACTTTGCGGGAGACAGATACGCAGTATTTT. Combining the CDR3 with reference TRBV7-8 and TRBJ2-3 gives the whole variable domain GAGVSQSPRYKVAKRGQDVALRCDPISGHVSLFWYQQALGQGPEFLTYFQNEAQLDKSGLPSDRFFAERPEGSVSTLKIQRTQQEDSAVYLCASSFSTLRETDTQYFGPGTRLTVL.